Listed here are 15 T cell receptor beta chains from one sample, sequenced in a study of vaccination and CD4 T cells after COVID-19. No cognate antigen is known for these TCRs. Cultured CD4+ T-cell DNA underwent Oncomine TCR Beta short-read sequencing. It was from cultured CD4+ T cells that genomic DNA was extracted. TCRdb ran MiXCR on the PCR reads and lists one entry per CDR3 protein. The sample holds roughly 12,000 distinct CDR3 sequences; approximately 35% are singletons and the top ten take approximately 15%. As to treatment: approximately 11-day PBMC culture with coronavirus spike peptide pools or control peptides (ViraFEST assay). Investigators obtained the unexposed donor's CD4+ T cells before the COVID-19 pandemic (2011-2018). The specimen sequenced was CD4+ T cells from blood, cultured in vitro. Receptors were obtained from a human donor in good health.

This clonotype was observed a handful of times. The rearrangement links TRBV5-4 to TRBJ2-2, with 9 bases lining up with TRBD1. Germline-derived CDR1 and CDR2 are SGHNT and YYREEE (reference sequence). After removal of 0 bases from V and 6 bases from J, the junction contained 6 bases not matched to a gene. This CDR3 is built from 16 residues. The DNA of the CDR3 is TGTGCCAGCAGCTTGGTACAGGGGGCAGCTCCCGGGGAGCTGTTTTTT. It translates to CASSLVQGAAPGELFF. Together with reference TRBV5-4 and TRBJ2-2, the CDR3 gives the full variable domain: ETGVTQSPTHLIKTRGQQVTLRCSSQSGHNTVSWYQQALGQGPQFIFQYYREEENGRGNFPPRFSGLQFPNYSSELNVNALELDDSALYLCASSLVQGAAPGELFFGEGSRLTVL.

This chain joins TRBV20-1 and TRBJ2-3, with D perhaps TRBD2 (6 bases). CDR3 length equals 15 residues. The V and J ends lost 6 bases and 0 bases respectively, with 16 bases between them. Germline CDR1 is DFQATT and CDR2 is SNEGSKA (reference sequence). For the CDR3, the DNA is TGCAGTGCGGGGGACTTTTTAACTAGCACAGATACGCAGTATTTT. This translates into CSAGDFLTSTDTQYF.

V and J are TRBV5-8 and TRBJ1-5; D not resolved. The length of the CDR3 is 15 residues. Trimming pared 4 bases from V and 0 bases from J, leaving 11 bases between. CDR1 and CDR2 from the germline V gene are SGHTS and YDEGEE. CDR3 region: CASSADGDSNQPQHF. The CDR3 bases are TGTGCCAGCAGCGCGGACGGGGATAGCAATCAGCCCCAGCATTTT.

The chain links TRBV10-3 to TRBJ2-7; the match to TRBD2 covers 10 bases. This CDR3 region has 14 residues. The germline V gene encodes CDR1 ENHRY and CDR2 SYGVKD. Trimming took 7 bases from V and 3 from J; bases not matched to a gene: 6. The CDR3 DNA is TGTGCCATCACCTCCGGGACTAGCGACTACGAGCAGTACTTC. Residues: CAITSGTSDYEQYF.

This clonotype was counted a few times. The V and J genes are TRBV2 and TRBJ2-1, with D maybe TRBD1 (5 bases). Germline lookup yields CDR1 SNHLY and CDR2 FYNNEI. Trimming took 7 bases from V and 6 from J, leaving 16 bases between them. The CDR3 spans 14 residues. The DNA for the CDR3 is TGTGCCAGCATTGAGCAGGGTCCGGGCAATGAGCAGTTCTTC. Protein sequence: CASIEQGPGNEQFF.

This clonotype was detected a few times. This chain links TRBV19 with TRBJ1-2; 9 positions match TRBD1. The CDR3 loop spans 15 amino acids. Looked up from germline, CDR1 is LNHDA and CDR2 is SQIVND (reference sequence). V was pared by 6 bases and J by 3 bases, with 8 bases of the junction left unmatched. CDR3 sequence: CASRDRGDGDYGYTF. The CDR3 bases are TGTGCCAGTAGAGACAGGGGGGATGGAGACTATGGCTACACCTTC.

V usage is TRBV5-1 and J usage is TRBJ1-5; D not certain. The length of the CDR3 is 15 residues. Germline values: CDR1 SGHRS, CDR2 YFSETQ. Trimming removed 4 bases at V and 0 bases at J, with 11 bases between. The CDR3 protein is CASSRTENSNQPQHF. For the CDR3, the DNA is TGCGCCAGCAGCCGGACGGAGAATAGCAATCAGCCCCAGCATTTT. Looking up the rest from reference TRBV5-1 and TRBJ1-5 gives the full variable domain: KAGVTQTPRYLIKTRGQQVTLSCSPISGHRSVSWYQQTPGQGLQFLFEYFSETQRNKGNFPGRFSGRQFSNSRSEMNVSTLELGDSALYLCASSRTENSNQPQHFGDGTRLSIL.

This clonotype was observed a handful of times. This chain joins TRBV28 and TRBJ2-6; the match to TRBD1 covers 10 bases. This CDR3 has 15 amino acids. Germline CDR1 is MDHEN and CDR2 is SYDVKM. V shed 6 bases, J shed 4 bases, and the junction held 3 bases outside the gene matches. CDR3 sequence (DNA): TGTGCCAGCAGAAGACAGGGGGCCGGGGCCAACGTCCTGACTTTC. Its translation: CASRRQGAGANVLTF.

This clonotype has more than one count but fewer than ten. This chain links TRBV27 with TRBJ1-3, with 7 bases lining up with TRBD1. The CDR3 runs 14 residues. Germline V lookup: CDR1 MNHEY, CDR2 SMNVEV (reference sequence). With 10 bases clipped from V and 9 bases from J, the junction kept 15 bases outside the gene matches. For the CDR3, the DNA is TGTGCCATCGGGACAGTTACAGACGGATGCACCATATATTTT. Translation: CAIGTVTDGCTIYF.

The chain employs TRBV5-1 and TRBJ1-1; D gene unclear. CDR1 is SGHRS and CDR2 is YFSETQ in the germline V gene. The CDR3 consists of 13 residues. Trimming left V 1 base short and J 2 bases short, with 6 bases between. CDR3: CASSLTLNTEAFF. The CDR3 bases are TGCGCCAGCAGCTTGACCTTAAACACTGAAGCTTTCTTT.

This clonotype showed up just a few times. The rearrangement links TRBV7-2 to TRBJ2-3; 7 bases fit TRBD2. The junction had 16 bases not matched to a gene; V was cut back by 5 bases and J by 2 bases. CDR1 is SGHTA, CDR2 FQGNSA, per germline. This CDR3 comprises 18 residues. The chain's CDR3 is CASSRRAASGGATDTQYF. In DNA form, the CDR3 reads TGTGCCAGCAGCCGAAGGGCGGCTAGCGGTGGGGCCACAGATACGCAGTATTTT.

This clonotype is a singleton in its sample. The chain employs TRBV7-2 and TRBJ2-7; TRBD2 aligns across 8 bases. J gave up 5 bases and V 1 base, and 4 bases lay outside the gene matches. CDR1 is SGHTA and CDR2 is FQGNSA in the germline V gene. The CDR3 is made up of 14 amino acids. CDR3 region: CASSLVAGKNEQYF. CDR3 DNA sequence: TGTGCCAGCAGCTTAGTAGCGGGGAAAAACGAGCAGTACTTC.

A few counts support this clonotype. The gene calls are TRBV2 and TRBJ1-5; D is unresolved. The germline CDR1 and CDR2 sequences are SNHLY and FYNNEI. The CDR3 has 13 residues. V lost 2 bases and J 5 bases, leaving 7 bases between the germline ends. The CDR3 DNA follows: TGTGCCAGCAGTGAAAACGGGTATCAGCCCCAGCATTTT. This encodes CASSENGYQPQHF.

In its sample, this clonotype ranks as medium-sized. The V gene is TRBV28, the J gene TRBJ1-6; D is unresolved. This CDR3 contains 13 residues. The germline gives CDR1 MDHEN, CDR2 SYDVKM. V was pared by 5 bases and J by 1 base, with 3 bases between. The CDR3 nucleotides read TGTGCCAGCAGTAATTCCTATAATTCACCCCTCCACTTT. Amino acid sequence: CASSNSYNSPLHF.

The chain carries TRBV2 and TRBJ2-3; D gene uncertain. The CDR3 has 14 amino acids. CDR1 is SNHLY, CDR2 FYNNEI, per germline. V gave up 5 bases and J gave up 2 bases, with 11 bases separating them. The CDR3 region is CASSPTGITDTQYF. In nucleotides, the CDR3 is TGTGCCAGCAGTCCGACTGGAATCACAGATACGCAGTATTTT.